The 27 T cell receptor beta chains below come from one sample, sequenced in a study of T cells in Graves' hyperthyroidism and ophthalmopathy. Amplification of TCR beta CDR3 regions was performed using RNA transcripts as template. TCR CDR3 underwent first-round RT-PCR with the HTBI primer set. TCRdb reprocessed the multiplex PCR reads with MiXCR, giving one entry per CDR3 protein. The data show about 600,000 distinct CDR3 sequences, around 15% seen once. Sequenced: blood. Source of these receptors: a woman in her 40s with Graves' ophthalmopathy.

The chain is built from TRBV20-1 and TRBJ1-2; TRBD1 matches 7 bases. CDR3 length: 11 residues. V gave up 7 bases and J gave up 5 bases; unmatched junction bases: 4. CDR1 DFQATT and CDR2 SNEGSKA come from the germline V gene (reference sequence). CDR3 in amino acids: CSGTGLYGYTF. CDR3 nucleotides: TGCAGTGGGACAGGACTTTATGGCTACACCTTC.

V is TRBV5-1 and J is TRBJ1-1; D may be TRBD1 (5 bases). The germline gives CDR1 SGHRS, CDR2 YFSETQ. The CDR3 is 13 residues long. V was shortened by 4 bases and J by 8 bases, with 15 bases between the two germline ends. The CDR3 protein is CASSVGHLLEAFF. The CDR3 region has the DNA TGCGCCAGCAGCGTCGGACATTTGCTAGAAGCTTTCTTT.

This clonotype was counted ten times or more. This chain joins TRBV27 and TRBJ1-1; 7 nucleotides match TRBD1. Germline CDR1 MNHEY, CDR2 SMNVEV (reference sequence). The V and J ends lost 0 bases and 1 base, in that order; junction bases with no gene match: 2. CDR3 length: 15 residues. The CDR3 sequence: CASSLSAGGNTEAFF. CDR3 in DNA: TGTGCCAGCAGTTTATCCGCAGGGGGGAACACTGAAGCTTTCTTT.

This clonotype was recorded many times. V gene TRBV2 combines with J gene TRBJ1-5; D unresolved. This CDR3 has 15 residues. The germline gives CDR1 SNHLY, CDR2 FYNNEI. Trimming pared 3 bases from V and 0 bases from J, leaving 9 bases between. CDR3 residues: CASSDIVNSNQPQHF. CDR3 nucleotide sequence: TGTGCCAGCAGTGATATAGTAAATAGCAATCAGCCCCAGCATTTT.

The sample holds many counts of this clonotype. V gene TRBV30 combines with J gene TRBJ1-2; the D gene is possibly TRBD1 (5 bases). V lost 5 bases, J lost 0 bases, and 10 bases lay in between. The CDR3 totals 13 residues. CDR1 is GTSNPN, CDR2 SVGIG, per germline (reference sequence). The CDR3 DNA reads TGTGCCTGGGGGGGGAACCCTAACTATGGCTACACCTTC. Protein: CAWGGNPNYGYTF.

This clonotype was seen many times. The genes are TRBV5-1 and TRBJ1-1; D gene uncertain. This CDR3 is 10 amino acids long. CDR1 is SGHRS and CDR2 is YFSETQ in the germline V gene. With 6 bases removed from V and 4 bases from J, the gap between germline ends came to 4 bases. CDR3 sequence: CASILTEAFF. Here the CDR3 DNA reads TGCGCCAGCATCCTCACTGAAGCTTTCTTT.

The chain recombines TRBV6-2 or TRBV6-3 with TRBJ2-1; D gene unclear. The germline V and J ends were trimmed by 2 bases and 2 bases, with 7 bases remaining between them. The germline V gene encodes CDR1 MNHEY and CDR2 SVGEGT. There are 14 residues in the CDR3. CDR3 in amino acids: CASSYPPPYNEQFF. CDR3 nucleotide sequence: TGTGCCAGCAGTTACCCCCCCCCCTACAATGAGCAGTTCTTC.

This clonotype was counted at least ten times. The rearrangement joins TRBV5-1 to TRBJ1-5; 10 positions match TRBD1. There are 16 residues in the CDR3. The V and J ends lost 0 bases and 5 bases, in that order; junction bases with no gene match: 5. Germline V CDR1 and CDR2: SGHRS, YFSETQ. In nucleotides, the CDR3 is TGCGCCAGCAGCTTGGACGGAGGGACAGGGGATCAGCCCCAGCATTTT. This sequence encodes CASSLDGGTGDQPQHF.

Many counts were recorded for this clonotype. The chain is built from TRBV7-8 and TRBJ2-2; D unclear. The CDR3 totals 16 residues. The V end lost 1 base, the J end lost 2 bases, and 11 bases lay between the germline ends. Germline lookup yields CDR1 SGHVS and CDR2 FQNEAQ. The CDR3 DNA follows: TGTGCCAGCAGCTTAGTCAGATTCCAAAACACCGGGGAGCTGTTTTTT. Residues: CASSLVRFQNTGELFF.

This clonotype occurred many times. This rearrangement joins TRBV6-1 to TRBJ1-1; TRBD1 might be the D (5 bases). The CDR3 consists of 15 residues. Trimming removed 7 bases at V and 0 bases at J, with 15 bases between. From germline, CDR1 is MNHNS and CDR2 SASEGT. The CDR3 DNA is TGTGCCAGCATTTCAGGACACAGTATGAACACTGAAGCTTTCTTT. As protein: CASISGHSMNTEAFF.

This clonotype was seen many times. The rearrangement uses TRBV30 and TRBJ2-3; TRBD2 aligns across 9 bases. The length of the CDR3 is 12 residues. The V and J ends lost 8 bases and 6 bases, in that order; junction bases with no gene match: 6. CDR1 is GTSNPN, CDR2 SVGIG, per germline (reference sequence). CDR3 residues: CAGLAGTDTQYF. The CDR3, as DNA: TGTGCCGGCCTAGCGGGAACGGATACGCAGTATTTT.

The CDR3 here is CASLKPGHGYTF. CDR3 nucleotide sequence: TGTGCCAGCTTAAAGCCGGGCCATGGCTACACCTTC. The chain recombines TRBV27 with TRBJ1-2; no reliable D call. Per germline, CDR1 MNHEY and CDR2 SMNVEV (reference sequence). Trimming cost V 8 bases and J 6 bases, with 13 bases left between them. The CDR3 totals 12 residues.

This sequence joins TRBV10-2 and TRBJ2-2, with a tentative D call TRBD2 (6 bases). Germline V CDR1 and CDR2: WSHSY, SAAADI. This CDR3 spans 14 amino acids. Trimming left V 1 base short and J 4 bases short, with 7 bases between. The DNA of the CDR3 is TGCGCCAGCAGTGAGTGGCGGGGCACCGGGGAGCTGTTTTTT. Its protein product is CASSEWRGTGELFF.

This clonotype was found many times. The rearrangement links TRBV7-9 to TRBJ2-7; D is unresolved. Germline V gene lookup returns CDR1 SEHNR and CDR2 FQNEAQ (reference sequence). CDR3 size: 13 residues. Trimming shortened V by 1 base and J by 6 bases, and 10 bases separated the two germline ends. CDR3: CASSLDSSGEQYF. In DNA form, the CDR3 reads TGTGCCAGCAGCTTAGATTCATCAGGCGAGCAGTACTTC.

The rearrangement joins TRBV5-5 to TRBJ2-3; TRBD2 aligns across 8 bases. This CDR3 is built from 14 residues. With 3 bases clipped from V and 4 bases from J, the junction kept 4 bases outside the gene matches. Germline loops: CDR1 SGHKS, CDR2 YYEKEE (reference sequence). The CDR3 DNA reads as TGTGCCAGCAGCTATGGACTAGCCGCAGATACGCAGTATTTT. It translates to CASSYGLAADTQYF.

The chain links TRBV5-1 to TRBJ2-7; TRBD1 matches at 7 bases. This CDR3 has 15 residues. V dropped 4 bases and J dropped 2; count of bases not matched to a gene: 9. CDR1 SGHRS and CDR2 YFSETQ come from the germline V gene. CDR3 sequence (DNA): TGCGCCAGCAGCCGGGATGGGACAGCAACCTACGAGCAGTACTTC. This translates into CASSRDGTATYEQYF.

The table lists this clonotype with many counts. V gene TRBV12-3 or TRBV12-4 combines with J gene TRBJ1-5; D gene unclear. With 6 bases removed from V and 4 bases from J, the gap between germline ends came to 10 bases. The CDR3 is made up of 13 amino acids. CDR3 loop: CASSLSGNQPQHF. DNA of the CDR3: TGTGCCAGCAGCCTCAGTGGTAATCAGCCCCAGCATTTT.

This clonotype was seen a handful of times. The chain recombines TRBV7-9 with TRBJ2-3, with TRBD1 matching 8 bases. The germline V gene has CDR1 SEHNR and CDR2 FQNEAQ (reference sequence). CDR3 length: 17 amino acids. V dropped 4 bases and J dropped 2; count of bases not matched to a gene: 11. The CDR3 loop reads CASSSGYRGSLTDTQYF. CDR3 DNA sequence: TGTGCCAGCAGCTCCGGTTACAGGGGGAGCCTCACAGATACGCAGTATTTT.

This clonotype was counted once. The chain couples TRBV7-6 to TRBJ2-1, with D possibly matching TRBD2 (6 bases). The CDR3 runs 14 residues. The ends were cut back, 4 bases at V and 6 bases at J, with 13 bases in the middle. Per germline, CDR1 SGHVS and CDR2 FNYEAQ. CDR3 in DNA: TGTGCCAGCAGCTCCCAGACTAGTGGCAATGAGCAGTTCTTC. This sequence encodes CASSSQTSGNEQFF.

In regard to this clonotype: Being one base from a much bigger clone, this may be a read error. This sequence joins TRBV7-8 and TRBJ2-7; 7 bases align to TRBD1. The CDR3 loop spans 15 amino acids. The germline V gene encodes CDR1 SGHVS and CDR2 FQNEAQ. This chain's CDR3 is CASSLSGTATYGQYF. CDR3 sequence (DNA): TGTGCCAGCAGCTTGTCCGGGACAGCCACCTACGGGCAGTACTTC.

This clonotype was seen repeatedly, ten times or more. The chain links TRBV30 to TRBJ2-6; D is perhaps TRBD1 (6 bases). CDR3 length equals 14 residues. V lost 1 base to trimming and J lost 4 bases, with 8 bases between them. Germline CDR1 is GTSNPN and CDR2 is SVGIG (reference sequence). This chain's CDR3 is CAWSAGDGANVLTF. The CDR3 DNA is TGTGCCTGGAGTGCAGGGGACGGGGCCAACGTCCTGACTTTC.

This rearrangement joins TRBV13 to TRBJ2-2; tentatively, D is TRBD1 or TRBD2 (5 bases each). CDR3 size: 15 residues. Between the trimmed V and J ends, which lost 2 bases and 4 bases, there was a span of 11 bases. CDR1 and CDR2 (germline): PRHDT, FYEKMQ (reference sequence). CDR3 region: CASSLKGTVTGELFF. CDR3 nucleotide sequence: TGTGCCAGCAGCTTAAAAGGGACGGTCACCGGGGAGCTGTTTTTT.

This clonotype was counted only a few times. The chain combines TRBV9 with TRBJ2-3; TRBD2 matches 7 bases. Trimming took 1 base from V and 2 from J; bases not matched to a gene: 1. The CDR3 is 14 amino acids. Germline CDR1 reads SGDLS; CDR2 reads YYNGEE. The CDR3 here is CASSVSGTTDTQYF. CDR3 nucleotide sequence: TGTGCCAGCAGCGTAAGCGGGACCACAGATACGCAGTATTTT. The complete variable domain, with remaining parts taken from reference TRBV9 and TRBJ2-3, reads DSGVTQTPKHLITATGQRVTLRCSPRSGDLSVYWYQQSLDQGLQFLIQYYNGEERAKGNILERFSAQQFPDLHSELNLSSLELGDSALYFCASSVSGTTDTQYFGPGTRLTVL.

This clonotype was recorded at least ten times. This chain uses TRBV6-1 with TRBJ1-5; D may be TRBD1 (6 bases). Trimming took off 6 bases at V and 3 bases at J, with 15 bases between the two ends. This CDR3 is 15 amino acids long. The germline gives CDR1 MNHNS, CDR2 SASEGT. CDR3 sequence: CASRAQGWDNQPQHF. Here the CDR3 DNA reads TGTGCCAGCAGGGCACAGGGTTGGGACAATCAGCCCCAGCATTTT.

In its sample, this clonotype was seen many times. V usage is TRBV28 and J usage is TRBJ1-5, with 8 nucleotides matching TRBD1. Germline V gene data show CDR1 as MDHEN and CDR2 as SYDVKM. The CDR3 is 15 amino acids. The V gene end was trimmed by 5 bases and the J gene end by 5 bases; junction bases not matched to a gene: 8. Here the CDR3 DNA reads TGTGCCAGCAGTGTCCGACAGGGGATCGATCAGCCCCAGCATTTT. Residues: CASSVRQGIDQPQHF.

This clonotype was found many times. The V gene is TRBV28, the J gene TRBJ2-1; tentatively, D is TRBD1 (7 bases). This CDR3 region has 14 residues. Germline V gives CDR1 MDHEN, CDR2 SYDVKM. Trimming cost V 5 bases and J 7 bases, with 15 bases left between them. CDR3: CASSPPGDSNEQFF. Here the CDR3 DNA reads TGTGCCAGCAGTCCCCCGGGGGACAGTAATGAGCAGTTCTTC.

In its sample, this clonotype was seen many times. The V gene is TRBV6-1, the J gene TRBJ1-2; 8 positions match TRBD1. The CDR3 runs 14 residues. The J segment lost 4 bases and the V segment lost 6 bases, leaving 7 bases of the junction unmatched. CDR1 MNHNS and CDR2 SASEGT come from the germline V gene. The CDR3 sequence is CASRPGQGSYGYTF. CDR3 sequence (DNA): TGTGCCAGCAGACCCGGACAGGGTAGCTATGGCTACACCTTC.